The present entry profiles one TCR beta chain with its context. Antigen specificity is unknown. This sample was taken from a study of spatial heterogeneity in lung cancer. About the research overall: Donors were some 72 untreated early-stage non-small cell lung cancer patients.

Findings of the study overall: Ubiquitous expanded tumor TCRs surfaced in blood more at resection than they did at follow-up.

As for time point: blood at routine non-recurrence follow-up after resection. Using its own MiXCR run on the 5' RACE reads, TCRdb lists one record per CDR3 protein. The sample shows 20,000 to 25,000 distinct CDR3 sequences, 9.7% of them seen only once. The germline V and J ends were trimmed by 6 bases and 2 bases, with 11 bases remaining between them. This CDR3 is 12 amino acids long. CDR1 DFQATT and CDR2 SNEGSKA come from the germline V gene (reference sequence). This sequence was found in a male donor with early-stage non-small cell lung cancer. The sequenced sample was PBMCs, obtained at follow-up. This chain connects TRBV20-1 to TRBJ2-7; D call uncertain. CDR3 DNA sequence: TGCAGTGCCTCGACATTGACCTACGAGCAGTACTTC. This codes for CSASTLTYEQYF.